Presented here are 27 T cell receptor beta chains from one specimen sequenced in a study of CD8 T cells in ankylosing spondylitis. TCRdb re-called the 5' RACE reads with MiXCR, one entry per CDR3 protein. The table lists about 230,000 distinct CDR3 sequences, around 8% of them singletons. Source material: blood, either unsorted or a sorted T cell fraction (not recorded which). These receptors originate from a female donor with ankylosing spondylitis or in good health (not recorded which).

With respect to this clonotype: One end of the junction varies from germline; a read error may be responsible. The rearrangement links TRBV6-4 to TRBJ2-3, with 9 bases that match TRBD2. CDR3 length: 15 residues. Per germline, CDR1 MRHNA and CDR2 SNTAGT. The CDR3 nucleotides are TGTACCAGCAGTTCTAGCGGGAAGGGTACAGATACGCAGTATTTT. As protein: CTSSSSGKGTDTQYF.

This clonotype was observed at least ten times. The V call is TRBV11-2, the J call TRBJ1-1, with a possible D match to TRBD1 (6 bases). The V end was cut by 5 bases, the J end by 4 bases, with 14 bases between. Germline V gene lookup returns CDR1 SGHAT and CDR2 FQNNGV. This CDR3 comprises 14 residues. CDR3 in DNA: TGTGCCAGCAGCCCAGCAGGGGAAGGCACTGAAGCTTTCTTT. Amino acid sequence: CASSPAGEGTEAFF.

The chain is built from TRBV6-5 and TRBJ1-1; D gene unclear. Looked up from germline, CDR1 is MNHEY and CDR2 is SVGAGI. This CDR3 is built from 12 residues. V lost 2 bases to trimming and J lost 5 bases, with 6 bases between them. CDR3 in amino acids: CASSYGETEAFF. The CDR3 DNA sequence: TGTGCCAGCAGTTACGGGGAAACTGAAGCTTTCTTT.

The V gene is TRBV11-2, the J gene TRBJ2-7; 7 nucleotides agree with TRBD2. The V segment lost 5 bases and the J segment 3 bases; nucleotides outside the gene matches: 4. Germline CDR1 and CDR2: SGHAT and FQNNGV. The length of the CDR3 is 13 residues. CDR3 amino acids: CASSPGDYYEQYF. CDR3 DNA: TGTGCCAGCAGCCCCGGGGACTACTACGAGCAGTACTTC. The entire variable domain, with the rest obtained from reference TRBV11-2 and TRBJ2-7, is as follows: EAGVAQSPRYKIIEKRQSVAFWCNPISGHATLYWYQQILGQGPKLLIQFQNNGVVDDSQLPKDRFSAERLKGVDSTLKIQPAKLEDSAVYLCASSPGDYYEQYFGPGTRLTVT.

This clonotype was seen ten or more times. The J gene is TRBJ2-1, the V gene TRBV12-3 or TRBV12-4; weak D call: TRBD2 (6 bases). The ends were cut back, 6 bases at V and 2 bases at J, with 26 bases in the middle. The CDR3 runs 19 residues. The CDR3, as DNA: TGTGCCAGCAGCCTTTCCTCCAAATATCGGGCGGGAACCTACAATGAGCAGTTCTTC. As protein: CASSLSSKYRAGTYNEQFF.

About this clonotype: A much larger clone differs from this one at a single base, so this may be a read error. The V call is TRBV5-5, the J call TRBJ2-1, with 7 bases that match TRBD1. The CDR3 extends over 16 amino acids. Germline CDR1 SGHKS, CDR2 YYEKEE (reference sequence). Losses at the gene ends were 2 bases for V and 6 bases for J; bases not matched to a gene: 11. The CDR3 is CASSLRGGLGSNEQFF. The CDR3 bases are TGTGCCAGCAGCTTAAGAGGGGGCCTGGGCTCCAATGAGCAGTTCTTC.

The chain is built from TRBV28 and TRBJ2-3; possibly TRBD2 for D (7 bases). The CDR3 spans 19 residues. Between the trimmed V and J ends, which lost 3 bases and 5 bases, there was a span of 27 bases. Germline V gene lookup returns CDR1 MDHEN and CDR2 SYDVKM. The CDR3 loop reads CASSFSPLNRGEGRDTQYF. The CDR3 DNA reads TGTGCCAGCAGTTTTTCGCCGCTTAATAGGGGGGAGGGCCGAGATACGCAGTATTTT.

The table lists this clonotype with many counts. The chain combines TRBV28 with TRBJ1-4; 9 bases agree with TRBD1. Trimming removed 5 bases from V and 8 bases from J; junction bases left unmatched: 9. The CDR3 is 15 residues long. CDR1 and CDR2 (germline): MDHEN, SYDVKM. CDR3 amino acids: CASSTPGTGHEKLFF. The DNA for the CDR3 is TGTGCCAGCAGTACCCCCGGGACAGGGCACGAAAAACTGTTTTTT.

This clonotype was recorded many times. CDR3: CSASGTSGGKDTGELFF. The CDR3 DNA reads as TGCAGTGCTTCCGGGACTAGCGGGGGGAAGGACACCGGGGAGCTGTTTTTT. The chain is built from TRBV20-1 and TRBJ2-2; TRBD2 agrees at 15 bases. The CDR3 has 17 amino acids. The germline gives CDR1 DFQATT, CDR2 SNEGSKA (reference sequence). Trimming removed 5 bases from V and 3 bases from J; junction bases left unmatched: 7.

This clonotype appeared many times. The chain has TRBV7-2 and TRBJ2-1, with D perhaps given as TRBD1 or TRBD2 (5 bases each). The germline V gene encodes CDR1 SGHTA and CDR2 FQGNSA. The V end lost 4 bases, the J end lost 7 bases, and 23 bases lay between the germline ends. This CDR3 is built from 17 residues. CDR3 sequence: CASSSYGTQGVSNEQFF. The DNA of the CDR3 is TGTGCCAGCAGCTCTTATGGGACCCAGGGAGTGAGTAATGAGCAGTTCTTC.

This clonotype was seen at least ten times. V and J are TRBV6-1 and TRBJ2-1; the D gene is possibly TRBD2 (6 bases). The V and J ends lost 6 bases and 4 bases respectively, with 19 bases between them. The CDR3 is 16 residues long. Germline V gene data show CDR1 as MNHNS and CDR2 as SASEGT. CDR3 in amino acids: CASSASGSGFYNEQFF. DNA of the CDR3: TGTGCCAGCAGCGCCTCTGGTAGCGGCTTTTACAATGAGCAGTTCTTC.

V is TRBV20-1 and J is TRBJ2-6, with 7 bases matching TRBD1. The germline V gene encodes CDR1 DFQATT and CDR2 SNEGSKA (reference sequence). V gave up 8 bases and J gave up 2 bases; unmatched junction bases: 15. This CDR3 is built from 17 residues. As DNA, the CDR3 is TGCAGTACTACCTCCCTTCACAGGGGAGCTGGGGCCAACGTCCTGACTTTC. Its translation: CSTTSLHRGAGANVLTF.

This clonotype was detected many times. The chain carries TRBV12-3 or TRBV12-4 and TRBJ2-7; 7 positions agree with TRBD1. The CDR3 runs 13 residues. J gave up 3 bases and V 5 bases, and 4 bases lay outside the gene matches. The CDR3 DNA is TGTGCCAGCAGTCGGGACAGCATCTACGAGCAGTACTTC. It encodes CASSRDSIYEQYF.

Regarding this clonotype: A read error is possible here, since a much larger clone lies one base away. CDR3 bases: TGTGCCATCAGTTCCAATCGGGAGGCAAGGGTAGAGACCCAGTACTTC. It codes for CAISSNREARVETQYF. The chain uses TRBV10-3 and TRBJ2-5; TRBD2 matches at 7 bases. The CDR3 consists of 16 residues. The V segment lost 5 bases and the J segment 4 bases; nucleotides outside the gene matches: 13. The germline gives CDR1 ENHRY, CDR2 SYGVKD.

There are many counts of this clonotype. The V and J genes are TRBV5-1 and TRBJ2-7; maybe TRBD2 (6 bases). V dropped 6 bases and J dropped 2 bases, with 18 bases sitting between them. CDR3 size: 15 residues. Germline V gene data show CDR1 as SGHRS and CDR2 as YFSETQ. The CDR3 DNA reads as TGCGCCAGCACCCCGTCCGGGACTTCGGCCTACGAGCAGTACTTC. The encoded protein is CASTPSGTSAYEQYF. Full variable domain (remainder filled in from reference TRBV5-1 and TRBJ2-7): KAGVTQTPRYLIKTRGQQVTLSCSPISGHRSVSWYQQTPGQGLQFLFEYFSETQRNKGNFPGRFSGRQFSNSRSEMNVSTLELGDSALYLCASTPSGTSAYEQYFGPGTRLTVT.

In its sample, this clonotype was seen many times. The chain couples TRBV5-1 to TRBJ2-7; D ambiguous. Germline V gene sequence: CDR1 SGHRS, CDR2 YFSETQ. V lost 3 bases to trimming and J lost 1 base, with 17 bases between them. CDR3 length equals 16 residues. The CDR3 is CASSYGQKERSYEQYF. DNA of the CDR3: TGCGCCAGCAGCTACGGCCAGAAGGAGAGATCCTACGAGCAGTACTTC.

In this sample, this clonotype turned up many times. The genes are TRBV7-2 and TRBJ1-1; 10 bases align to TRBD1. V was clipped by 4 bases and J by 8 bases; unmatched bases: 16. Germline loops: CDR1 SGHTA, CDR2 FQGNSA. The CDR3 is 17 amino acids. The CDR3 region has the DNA TGTGCCAGCAGCTCGTTCAGGGGGGACAGGGGATCTCTCGAAGCTTTCTTT. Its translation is CASSSFRGDRGSLEAFF.

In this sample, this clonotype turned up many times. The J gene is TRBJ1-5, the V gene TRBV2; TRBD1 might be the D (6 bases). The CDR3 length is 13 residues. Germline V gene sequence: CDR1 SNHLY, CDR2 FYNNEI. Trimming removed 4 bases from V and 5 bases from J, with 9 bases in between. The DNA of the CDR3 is TGTGCCAGCAGTGCAGGGGAGGATCAGCCCCAGCATTTT. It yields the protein CASSAGEDQPQHF.

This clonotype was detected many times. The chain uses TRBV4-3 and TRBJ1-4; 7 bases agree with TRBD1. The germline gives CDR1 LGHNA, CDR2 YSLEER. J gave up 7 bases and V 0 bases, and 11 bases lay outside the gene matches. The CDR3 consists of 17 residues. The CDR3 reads CASSQDQRGRGGEKLFF. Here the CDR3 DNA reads TGCGCCAGCAGCCAAGATCAAAGGGGGCGCGGCGGTGAAAAACTGTTTTTT.

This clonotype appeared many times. Here the CDR3 DNA reads TGTGCCAGCAGTAACCAGGGGGGGTTAGCTTTCTTT. Its protein is CASSNQGGLAFF. The J gene is TRBJ1-1, the V gene TRBV6-5; 7 nucleotides agree with TRBD1. V was pared by 5 bases and J by 10 bases, with 7 bases of the junction left unmatched. This CDR3 is built from 12 residues. Germline V gene lookup returns CDR1 MNHEY and CDR2 SVGAGI.

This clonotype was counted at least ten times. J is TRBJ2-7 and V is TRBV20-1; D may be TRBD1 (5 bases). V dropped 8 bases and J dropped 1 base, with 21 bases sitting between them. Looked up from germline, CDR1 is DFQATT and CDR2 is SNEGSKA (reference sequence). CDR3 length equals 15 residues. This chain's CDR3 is CSSYAGPSGSYEQYF. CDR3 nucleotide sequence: TGCAGTTCGTACGCTGGTCCCTCAGGGTCCTACGAGCAGTACTTC.

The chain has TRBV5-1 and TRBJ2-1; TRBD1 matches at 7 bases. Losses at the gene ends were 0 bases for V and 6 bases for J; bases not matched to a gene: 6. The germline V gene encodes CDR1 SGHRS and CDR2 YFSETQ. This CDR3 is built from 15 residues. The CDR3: CASSLVNRGINEQFF. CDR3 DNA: TGCGCCAGCAGCTTGGTAAACAGGGGAATCAATGAGCAGTTCTTC.

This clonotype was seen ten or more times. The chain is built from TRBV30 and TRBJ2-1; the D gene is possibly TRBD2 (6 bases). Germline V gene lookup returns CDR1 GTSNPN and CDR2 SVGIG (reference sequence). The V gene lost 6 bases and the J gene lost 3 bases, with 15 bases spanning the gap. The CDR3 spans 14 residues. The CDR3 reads CACSLGGGYNEQFF. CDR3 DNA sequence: TGTGCCTGTTCCCTTGGGGGAGGCTACAATGAGCAGTTCTTC.

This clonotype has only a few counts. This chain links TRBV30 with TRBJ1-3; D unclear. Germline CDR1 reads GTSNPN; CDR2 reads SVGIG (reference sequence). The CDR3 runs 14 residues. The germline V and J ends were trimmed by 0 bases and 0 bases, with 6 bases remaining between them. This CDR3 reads CAWSVRGSGNTIYF. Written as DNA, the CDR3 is TGTGCCTGGAGTGTCCGGGGCTCTGGAAACACCATATATTTT.

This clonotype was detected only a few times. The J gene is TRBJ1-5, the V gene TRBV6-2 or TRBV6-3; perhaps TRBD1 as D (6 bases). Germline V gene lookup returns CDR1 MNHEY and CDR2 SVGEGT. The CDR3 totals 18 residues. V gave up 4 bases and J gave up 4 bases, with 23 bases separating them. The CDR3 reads CASSFGVSRGERNQPQHF. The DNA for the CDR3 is TGTGCCAGCAGTTTCGGGGTTTCCAGGGGAGAGAGGAATCAGCCCCAGCATTTT.

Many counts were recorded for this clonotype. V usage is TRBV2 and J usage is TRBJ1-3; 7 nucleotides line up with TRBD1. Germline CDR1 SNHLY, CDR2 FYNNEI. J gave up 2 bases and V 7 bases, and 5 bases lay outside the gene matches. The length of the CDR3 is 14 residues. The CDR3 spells CASNPTGAGNTIYF. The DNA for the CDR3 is TGTGCCAGCAATCCTACAGGGGCTGGAAACACCATATATTTT.

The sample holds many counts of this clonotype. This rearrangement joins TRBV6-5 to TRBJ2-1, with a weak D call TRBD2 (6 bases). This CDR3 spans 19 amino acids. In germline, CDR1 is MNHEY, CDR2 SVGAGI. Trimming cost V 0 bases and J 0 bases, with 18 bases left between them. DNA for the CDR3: TGTGCCAGCAGTTACTCGACAGCGGGTGCTGGGGGCTCCTACAATGAGCAGTTCTTC. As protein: CASSYSTAGAGGSYNEQFF.